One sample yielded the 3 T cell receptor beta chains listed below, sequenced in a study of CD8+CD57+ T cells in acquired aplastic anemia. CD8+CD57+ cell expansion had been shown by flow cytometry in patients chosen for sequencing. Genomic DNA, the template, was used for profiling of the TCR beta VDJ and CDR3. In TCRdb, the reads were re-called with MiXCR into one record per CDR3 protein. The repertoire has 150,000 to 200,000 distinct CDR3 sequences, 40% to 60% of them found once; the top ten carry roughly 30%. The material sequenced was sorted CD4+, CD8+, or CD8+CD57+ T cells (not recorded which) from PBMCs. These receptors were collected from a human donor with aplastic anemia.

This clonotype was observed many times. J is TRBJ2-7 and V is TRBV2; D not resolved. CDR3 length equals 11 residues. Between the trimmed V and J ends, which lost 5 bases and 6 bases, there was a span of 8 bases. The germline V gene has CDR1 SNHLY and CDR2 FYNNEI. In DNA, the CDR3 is TGTGCCAGCAGTCCTCTACGCGAGCAGTACTTC. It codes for CASSPLREQYF.

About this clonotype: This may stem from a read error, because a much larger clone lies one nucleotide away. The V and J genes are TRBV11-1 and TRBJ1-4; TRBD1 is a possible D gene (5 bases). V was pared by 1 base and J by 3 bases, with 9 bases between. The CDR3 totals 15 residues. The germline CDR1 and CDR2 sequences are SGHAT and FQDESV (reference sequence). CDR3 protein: CASSLGGTSNEKLFF. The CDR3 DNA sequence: TGTGCCAGCAGCTTAGGAGGGACCTCTAATGAAAAACTGTTTTTT.

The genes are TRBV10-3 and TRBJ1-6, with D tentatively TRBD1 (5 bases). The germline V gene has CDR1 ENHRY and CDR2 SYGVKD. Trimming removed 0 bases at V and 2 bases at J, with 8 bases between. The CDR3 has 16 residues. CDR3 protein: CAISESQGTYNSPLHF. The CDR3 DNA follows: TGTGCCATCAGTGAGTCTCAGGGCACCTATAATTCACCCCTCCACTTT.